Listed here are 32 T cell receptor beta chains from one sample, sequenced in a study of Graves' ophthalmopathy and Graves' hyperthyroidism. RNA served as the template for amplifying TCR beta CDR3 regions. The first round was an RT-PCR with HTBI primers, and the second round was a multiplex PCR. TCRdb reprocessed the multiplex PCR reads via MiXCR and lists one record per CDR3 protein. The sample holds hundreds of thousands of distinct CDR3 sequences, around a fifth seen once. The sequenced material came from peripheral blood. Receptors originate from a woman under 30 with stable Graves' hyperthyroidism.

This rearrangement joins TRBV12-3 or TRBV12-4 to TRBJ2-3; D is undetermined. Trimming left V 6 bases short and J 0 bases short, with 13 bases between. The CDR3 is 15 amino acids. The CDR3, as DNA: TGTGCCAGCAGATTCAGGTTTTCTAGCACAGATACGCAGTATTTT. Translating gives CASRFRFSSTDTQYF.

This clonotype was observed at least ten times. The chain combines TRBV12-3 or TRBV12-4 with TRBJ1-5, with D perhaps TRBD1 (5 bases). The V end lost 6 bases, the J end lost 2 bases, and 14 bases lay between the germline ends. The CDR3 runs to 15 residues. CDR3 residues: CASSQGGRGNQPQHF. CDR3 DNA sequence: TGTGCCAGCAGCCAGGGCGGTCGGGGCAATCAGCCCCAGCATTTT.

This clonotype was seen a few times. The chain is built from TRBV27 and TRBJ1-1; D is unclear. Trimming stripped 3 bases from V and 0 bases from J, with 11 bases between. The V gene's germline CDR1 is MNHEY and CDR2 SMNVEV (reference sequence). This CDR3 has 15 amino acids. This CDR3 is CASSFSMVMNTEAFF. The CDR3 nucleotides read TGTGCCAGCAGTTTCTCCATGGTAATGAACACTGAAGCTTTCTTT.

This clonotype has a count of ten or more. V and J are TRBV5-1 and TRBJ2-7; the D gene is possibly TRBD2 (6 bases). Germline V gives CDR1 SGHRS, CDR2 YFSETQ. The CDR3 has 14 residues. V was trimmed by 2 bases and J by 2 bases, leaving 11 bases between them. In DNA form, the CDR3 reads TGCGCCAGCAGCTTCCGGGACTCGGCCTACGAGCAGTACTTC. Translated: CASSFRDSAYEQYF.

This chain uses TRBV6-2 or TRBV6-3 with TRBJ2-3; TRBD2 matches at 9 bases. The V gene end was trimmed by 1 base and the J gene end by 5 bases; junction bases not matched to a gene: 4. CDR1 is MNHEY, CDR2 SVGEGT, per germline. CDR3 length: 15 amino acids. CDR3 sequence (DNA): TGTGCCAGCAGTTACTTTAGCGGGAGACAAGATACGCAGTATTTT. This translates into CASSYFSGRQDTQYF.

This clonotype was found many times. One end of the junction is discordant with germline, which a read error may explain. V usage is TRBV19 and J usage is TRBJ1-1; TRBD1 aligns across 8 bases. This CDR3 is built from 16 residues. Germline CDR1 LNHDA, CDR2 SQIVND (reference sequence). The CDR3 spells CASRIGQGRWNTEAFF. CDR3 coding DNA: TGTGCCAGTAGAATAGGACAGGGTAGGTGGAACACTGAAGCTTTCTTT.

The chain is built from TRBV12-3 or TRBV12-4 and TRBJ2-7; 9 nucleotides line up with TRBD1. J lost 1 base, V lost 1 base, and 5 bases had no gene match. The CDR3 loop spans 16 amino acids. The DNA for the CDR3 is TGTGCCAGCAGTTTAGATTGGGGGACAGGGTCCTACGAGCAGTACTTC. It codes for CASSLDWGTGSYEQYF.

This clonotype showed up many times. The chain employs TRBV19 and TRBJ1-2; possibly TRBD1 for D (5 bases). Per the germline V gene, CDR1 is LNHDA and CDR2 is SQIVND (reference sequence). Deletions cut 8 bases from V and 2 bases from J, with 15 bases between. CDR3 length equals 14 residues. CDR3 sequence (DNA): TGTGCCAGTTCGGACCCGGGACGAAACTATGGCTACACCTTC. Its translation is CASSDPGRNYGYTF.

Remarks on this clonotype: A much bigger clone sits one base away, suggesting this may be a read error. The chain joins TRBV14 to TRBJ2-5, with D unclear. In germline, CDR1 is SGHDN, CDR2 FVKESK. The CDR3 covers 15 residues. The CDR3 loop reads CASSHLLQPQETKYF. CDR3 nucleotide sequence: TGTGCCAGCAGCCACCTTCTCCAGCCCCAAGAGACCAAGTACTTC.

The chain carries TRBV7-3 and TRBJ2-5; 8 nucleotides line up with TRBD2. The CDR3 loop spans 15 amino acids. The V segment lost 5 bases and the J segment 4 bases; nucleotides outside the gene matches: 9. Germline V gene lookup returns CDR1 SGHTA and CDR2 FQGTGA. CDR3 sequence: CASSPNRGGRETQYF. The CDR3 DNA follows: TGTGCCAGCAGCCCAAATCGGGGGGGCCGAGAGACCCAGTACTTC.

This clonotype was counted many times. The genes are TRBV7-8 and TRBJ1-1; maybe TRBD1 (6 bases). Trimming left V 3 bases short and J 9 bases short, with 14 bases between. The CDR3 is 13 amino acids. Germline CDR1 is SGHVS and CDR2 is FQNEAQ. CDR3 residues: CASSFGQMIQAFF. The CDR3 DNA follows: TGTGCCAGCAGCTTCGGACAGATGATTCAAGCTTTCTTT.

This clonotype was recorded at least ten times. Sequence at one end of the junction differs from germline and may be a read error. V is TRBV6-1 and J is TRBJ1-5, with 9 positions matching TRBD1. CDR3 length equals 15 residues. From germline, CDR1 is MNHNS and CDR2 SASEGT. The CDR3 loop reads CASSQSTGGKQPQHF. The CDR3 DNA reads TGTGCCAGCAGTCAAAGTACAGGGGGCAAGCAGCCCCAGCATTTT.

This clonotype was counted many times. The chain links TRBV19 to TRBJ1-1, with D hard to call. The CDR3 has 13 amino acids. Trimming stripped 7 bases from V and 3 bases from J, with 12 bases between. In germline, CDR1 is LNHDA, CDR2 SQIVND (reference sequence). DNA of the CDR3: TGTGCCAGTAATTCGGGCCCGTACACTGAAGCTTTCTTT. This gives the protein CASNSGPYTEAFF.

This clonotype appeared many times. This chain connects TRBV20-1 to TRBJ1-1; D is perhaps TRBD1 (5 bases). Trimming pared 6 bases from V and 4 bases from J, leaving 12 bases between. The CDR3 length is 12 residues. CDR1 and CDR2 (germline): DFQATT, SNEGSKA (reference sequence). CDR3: CSAVGVGTEAFF. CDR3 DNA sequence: TGCAGTGCCGTGGGGGTGGGCACTGAAGCTTTCTTT.

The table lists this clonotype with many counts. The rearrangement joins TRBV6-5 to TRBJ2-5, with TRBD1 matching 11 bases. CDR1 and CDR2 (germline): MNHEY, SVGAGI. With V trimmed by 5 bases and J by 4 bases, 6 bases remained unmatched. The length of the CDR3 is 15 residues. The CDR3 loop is CASSHRDRGVETQYF. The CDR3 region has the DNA TGTGCCAGCAGTCACCGGGACAGGGGGGTAGAGACCCAGTACTTC.

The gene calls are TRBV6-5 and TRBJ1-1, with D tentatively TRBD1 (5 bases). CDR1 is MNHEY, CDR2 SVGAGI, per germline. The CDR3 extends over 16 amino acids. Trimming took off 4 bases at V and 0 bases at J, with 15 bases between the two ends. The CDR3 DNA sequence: TGTGCCAGCAGTTCAGGGCGTAAAGGGGTGAACACTGAAGCTTTCTTT. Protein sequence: CASSSGRKGVNTEAFF.

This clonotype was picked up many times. CDR3 loop: CASRRANTGELFF. The CDR3 DNA is TGTGCTAGCAGGCGTGCGAACACCGGGGAGCTGTTTTTT. This sequence joins TRBV12-5 and TRBJ2-2; no clear D gene. Germline V gene sequence: CDR1 LGHNT, CDR2 FRNRAP. Trimming shortened V by 9 bases and J by 0 bases, and 8 bases separated the two germline ends. This CDR3 has 13 amino acids.

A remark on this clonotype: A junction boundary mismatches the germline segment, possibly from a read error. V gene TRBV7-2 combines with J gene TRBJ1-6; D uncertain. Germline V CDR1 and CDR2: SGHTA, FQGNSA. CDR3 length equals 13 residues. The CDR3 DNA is TGTGCCAACAGCTCTATGTCCGGTTCACCCCTCCACTTT. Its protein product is CANSSMSGSPLHF.

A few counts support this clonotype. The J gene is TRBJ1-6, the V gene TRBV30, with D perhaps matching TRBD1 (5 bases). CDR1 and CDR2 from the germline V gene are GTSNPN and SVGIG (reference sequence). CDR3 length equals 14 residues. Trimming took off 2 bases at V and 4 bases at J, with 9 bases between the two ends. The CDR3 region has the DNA TGTGCCTGGAGTCTCGGACAATATAATTCACCCCTCCACTTT. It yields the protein CAWSLGQYNSPLHF.

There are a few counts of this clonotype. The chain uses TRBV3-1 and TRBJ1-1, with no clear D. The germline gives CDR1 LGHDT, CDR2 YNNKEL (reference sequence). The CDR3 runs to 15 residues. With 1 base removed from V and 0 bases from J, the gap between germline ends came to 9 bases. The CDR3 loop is CASSQVWVMNTEAFF. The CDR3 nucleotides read TGTGCCAGCAGCCAAGTATGGGTCATGAACACTGAAGCTTTCTTT.

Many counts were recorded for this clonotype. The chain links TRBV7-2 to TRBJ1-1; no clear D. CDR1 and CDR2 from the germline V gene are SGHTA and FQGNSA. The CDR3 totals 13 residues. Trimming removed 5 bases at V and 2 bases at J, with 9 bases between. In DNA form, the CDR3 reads TGTGCCAGCAGCCTTGGATTCAACACTGAAGCTTTCTTT. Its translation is CASSLGFNTEAFF. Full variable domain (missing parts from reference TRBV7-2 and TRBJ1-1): GAGVSQSPSNKVTEKGKDVELRCDPISGHTALYWYRQSLGQGLEFLIYFQGNSAPDKSGLPSDRFSAERTGGSVSTLTIQRTQQEDSAVYLCASSLGFNTEAFFGQGTRLTVV.

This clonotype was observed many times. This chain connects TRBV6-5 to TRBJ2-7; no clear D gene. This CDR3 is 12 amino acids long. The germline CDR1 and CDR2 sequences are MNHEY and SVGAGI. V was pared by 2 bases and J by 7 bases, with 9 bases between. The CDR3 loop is CASSYPLGEQYF. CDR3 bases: TGTGCCAGCAGTTACCCGCTGGGTGAGCAGTACTTC.

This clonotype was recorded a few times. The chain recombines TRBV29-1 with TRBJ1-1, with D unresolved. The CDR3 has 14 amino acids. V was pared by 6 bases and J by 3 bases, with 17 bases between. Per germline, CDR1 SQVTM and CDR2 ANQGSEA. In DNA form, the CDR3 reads TGCAGCGTGCCAAGGGAGGAGTCGTACACTGAAGCTTTCTTT. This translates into CSVPREESYTEAFF.

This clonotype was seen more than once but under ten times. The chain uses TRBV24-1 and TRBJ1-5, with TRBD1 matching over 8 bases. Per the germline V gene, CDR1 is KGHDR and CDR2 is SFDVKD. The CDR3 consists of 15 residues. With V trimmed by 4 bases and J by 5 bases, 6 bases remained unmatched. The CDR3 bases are TGTGCCACCAGTGACCCCGGGACAGGACATCAGCCCCAGCATTTT. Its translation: CATSDPGTGHQPQHF.

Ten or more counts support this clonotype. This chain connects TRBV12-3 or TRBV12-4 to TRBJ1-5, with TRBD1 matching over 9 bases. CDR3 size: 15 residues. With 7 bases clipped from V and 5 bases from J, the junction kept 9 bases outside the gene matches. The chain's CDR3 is CASNEGQGLYQPQHF. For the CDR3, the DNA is TGTGCCAGCAATGAGGGACAGGGTTTATATCAGCCCCAGCATTTT.

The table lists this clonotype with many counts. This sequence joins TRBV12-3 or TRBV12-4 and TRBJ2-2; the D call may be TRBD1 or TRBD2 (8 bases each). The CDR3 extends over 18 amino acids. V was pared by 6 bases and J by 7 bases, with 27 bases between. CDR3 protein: CASSARGGTGPRYGELFF. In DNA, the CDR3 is TGTGCCAGCAGCGCTCGCGGGGGGACAGGCCCGCGTTACGGGGAGCTGTTTTTT.

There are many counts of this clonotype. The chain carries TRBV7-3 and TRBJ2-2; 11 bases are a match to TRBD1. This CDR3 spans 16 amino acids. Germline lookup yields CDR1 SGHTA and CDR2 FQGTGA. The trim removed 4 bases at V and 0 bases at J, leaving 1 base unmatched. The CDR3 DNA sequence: TGTGCCAGCAGCTGGACAGGGGGCGCGAACACCGGGGAGCTGTTTTTT. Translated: CASSWTGGANTGELFF.

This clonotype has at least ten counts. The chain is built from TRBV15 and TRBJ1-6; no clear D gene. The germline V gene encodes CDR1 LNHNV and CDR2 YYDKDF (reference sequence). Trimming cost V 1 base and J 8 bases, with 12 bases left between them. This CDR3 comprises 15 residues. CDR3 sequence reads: CATSRVDFGDSPLHF. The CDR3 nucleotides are TGTGCCACCAGCAGAGTGGACTTTGGGGATTCACCCCTCCACTTT.

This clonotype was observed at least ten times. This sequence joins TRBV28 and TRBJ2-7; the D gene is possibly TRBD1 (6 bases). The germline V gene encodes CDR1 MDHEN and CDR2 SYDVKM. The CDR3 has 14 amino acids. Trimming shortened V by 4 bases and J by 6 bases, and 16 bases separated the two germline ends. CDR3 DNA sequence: TGTGCCAGCAGTTCTGGGGGCTCCCTAATCGAGCAGTACTTC. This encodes CASSSGGSLIEQYF.

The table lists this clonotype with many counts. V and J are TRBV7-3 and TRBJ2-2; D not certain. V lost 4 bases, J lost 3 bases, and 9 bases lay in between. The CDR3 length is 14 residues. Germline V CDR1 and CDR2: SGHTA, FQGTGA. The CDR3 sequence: CASSSRPDTGELFF. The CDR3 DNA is TGTGCCAGCAGCTCCCGGCCGGACACCGGGGAGCTGTTTTTT.

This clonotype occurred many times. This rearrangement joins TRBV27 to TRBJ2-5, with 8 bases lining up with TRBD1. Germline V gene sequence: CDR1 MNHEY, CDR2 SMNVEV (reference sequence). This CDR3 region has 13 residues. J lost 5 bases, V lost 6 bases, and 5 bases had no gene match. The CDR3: CASSRQGMETQYF. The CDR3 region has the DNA TGTGCCAGCAGCCGACAGGGGATGGAGACCCAGTACTTC.

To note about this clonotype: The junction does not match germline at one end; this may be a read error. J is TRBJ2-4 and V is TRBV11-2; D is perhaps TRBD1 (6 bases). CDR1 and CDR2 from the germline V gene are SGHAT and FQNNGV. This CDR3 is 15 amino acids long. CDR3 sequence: CASSPLTGRRNIKYF. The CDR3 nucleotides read TGTGCCAGCAGCCCCCTTACAGGGCGTCGGAACATTAAGTACTTC. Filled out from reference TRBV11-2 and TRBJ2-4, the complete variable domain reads EAGVAQSPRYKIIEKRQSVAFWCNPISGHATLYWYQQILGQGPKLLIQFQNNGVVDDSQLPKDRFSAERLKGVDSTLKIQPAKLEDSAVYLCASSPLTGRRNIKYFGAGTRLSVL.